Below are 24 T cell receptor beta chains sequenced from a single sample in a study of a mutant IDH1 vaccine in newly diagnosed glioma. The repertoire was sequenced with immunoSEQ multiplex PCR; TCRdb's copy has only in-frame clones and lacks some. The sample carries approximately 92,000 clones, around three quarters recorded once. Time point in this sample: baseline, week 1 (first vaccination visit). Treatment noted: pre-vaccination baseline after standard-of-care therapy. The specimen was PBMCs, collected from a glioma patient treated with radiotherapy, temozolomide or both. The origin of the receptors is a man in his forties with glioma.

The chain is built from TRBV6-5 and TRBJ2-2; D not certain. V was clipped by 2 bases and J by 0 bases, with 4 bases between them. CDR1 and CDR2 (germline): MNHEY, SVGAGI. The CDR3 is 14 amino acids. The chain's CDR3 is CASSYKANTGELFF. For the CDR3, the DNA is TGTGCCAGCAGTTACAAGGCGAACACCGGGGAGCTGTTTTTT.

This chain links TRBV6-4 with TRBJ1-1, with a weak D call TRBD1 (5 bases). CDR1 and CDR2 from the germline V gene are MRHNA and SNTAGT. The ends were cut back, 4 bases at V and 5 bases at J, with 14 bases in the middle. The CDR3 runs to 14 residues. This chain's CDR3 is CASSARDEGTEAFF. The CDR3 bases are TGTGCCAGCAGTGCCCGGGACGAGGGAACTGAAGCTTTCTTT.

V is TRBV10-3 and J is TRBJ1-1; D possibly corresponds to TRBD1 (6 bases). Looked up from germline, CDR1 is ENHRY and CDR2 is SYGVKD. This CDR3 comprises 12 residues. V lost 10 bases to trimming and J lost 2 bases, with 11 bases between them. The CDR3 nucleotides read TGTGCCACGGGGACACGAAACACTGAAGCTTTCTTT. Amino acid sequence: CATGTRNTEAFF.

V gene TRBV7-9 combines with J gene TRBJ1-4; the D gene is possibly TRBD1 (6 bases). The CDR3 covers 15 residues. Germline values: CDR1 SEHNR, CDR2 FQNEAQ (reference sequence). The V gene lost 6 bases and the J gene lost 4 bases, with 15 bases spanning the gap. The CDR3 loop is CASSIPGTLNEKLFF. CDR3 in DNA: TGTGCCAGCAGTATACCCGGGACACTTAATGAAAAACTGTTTTTT.

The chain joins TRBV6-1 to TRBJ1-6; the D gene is possibly TRBD1 (6 bases). Germline V CDR1 and CDR2: MNHNS, SASEGT. Trimming took 6 bases from V and 5 from J, leaving 14 bases between them. The CDR3 is 15 residues long. The CDR3 loop is CASRPGQNDNSPLHF. The CDR3 DNA is TGTGCCAGCAGACCCGGACAGAACGATAATTCACCCCTCCACTTT.

This clone was seen once. The CDR3 protein is CASSLDGTGGAWTEAFF. The CDR3, as DNA: TGTGCCAGCAGCTTAGATGGAACAGGGGGCGCTTGGACTGAAGCTTTCTTT. The chain combines TRBV7-2 with TRBJ1-1; 9 nucleotides agree with TRBD1. The CDR3 sequence is 17 residues long. V trimming: 1 base; J trimming: 5 bases; junction bases outside the gene matches: 11. Germline lookup yields CDR1 SGHTA and CDR2 FQGNSA. Combining the CDR3 with reference TRBV7-2 and TRBJ1-1 gives the whole variable domain GAGVSQSPSNKVTEKGKDVELRCDPISGHTALYWYRQSLGQGLEFLIYFQGNSAPDKSGLPSDRFSAERTGGSVSTLTIQRTQQEDSAVYLCASSLDGTGGAWTEAFFGQGTRLTVV.

V and J are TRBV6-6 and TRBJ2-3, with unresolved D. The CDR3 has 13 amino acids. The germline V and J ends were trimmed by 11 bases and 4 bases, with 16 bases remaining between them. Germline values: CDR1 MNHNY, CDR2 SVGAGI (reference sequence). The CDR3 protein is CACQGRSSDTQYF. The CDR3 DNA reads as TGTGCCTGCCAAGGGCGATCCTCAGATACGCAGTATTTT.

In its sample, this clone was seen a few times. V is TRBV27 and J is TRBJ1-2; D is undetermined. This CDR3 comprises 13 residues. The V end lost 9 bases, the J end lost 8 bases, and 19 bases lay between the germline ends. CDR1 is MNHEY and CDR2 is SMNVEV in the germline V gene (reference sequence). CDR3 amino acids: CASSTDKSLGYTF. The CDR3 coding sequence is TGTGCCAGTTCAACCGACAAATCCTTAGGCTACACCTTC.

This chain links TRBV2 with TRBJ2-3, with TRBD2 identical over 7 bases. The J segment lost 5 bases and the V segment lost 7 bases, leaving 6 bases of the junction unmatched. Germline V gene data show CDR1 as SNHLY and CDR2 as FYNNEI. This CDR3 has 13 amino acids. CDR3 loop: CASKSGVVDTQYF. CDR3 nucleotides: TGTGCCAGCAAAAGCGGGGTGGTAGATACGCAGTATTTT.

This clone came up once. The chain joins TRBV5-1 to TRBJ2-1; 9 bases match TRBD2. V gave up 4 bases and J gave up 5 bases; unmatched junction bases: 10. Germline V gene sequence: CDR1 SGHRS, CDR2 YFSETQ. The CDR3 loop spans 16 amino acids. Here the CDR3 reads CASSRKVAGANNEQFF. Written as DNA, the CDR3 is TGCGCCAGCAGCCGCAAGGTAGCGGGGGCTAACAATGAGCAGTTCTTC. Full variable domain (rest looked up from reference TRBV5-1 and TRBJ2-1): KAGVTQTPRYLIKTRGQQVTLSCSPISGHRSVSWYQQTPGQGLQFLFEYFSETQRNKGNFPGRFSGRQFSNSRSEMNVSTLELGDSALYLCASSRKVAGANNEQFFGPGTRLTVL.

In its sample, this clone was seen a few times. The rearrangement links TRBV30 to TRBJ1-1; D remains unclear. V was clipped by 2 bases and J by 9 bases, with 22 bases between them. This CDR3 has 15 amino acids. CDR1 and CDR2 (germline): GTSNPN, SVGIG (reference sequence). The CDR3 reads CAWSSPSVLEVKAFF. The DNA for the CDR3 is TGTGCCTGGAGTTCCCCATCGGTCTTGGAGGTTAAAGCTTTCTTT.

The chain employs TRBV9 and TRBJ2-5; D call uncertain. The CDR3 extends over 10 amino acids. The germline V gene has CDR1 SGDLS and CDR2 YYNGEE. Deletions cut 3 bases from V and 4 bases from J, with 1 base between. The CDR3 coding sequence is TGTGCCAGCAGCGGAGAGACCCAGTACTTC. Translating gives CASSGETQYF. Drawing the rest from reference TRBV9 and TRBJ2-5, the complete variable domain is DSGVTQTPKHLITATGQRVTLRCSPRSGDLSVYWYQQSLDQGLQFLIQYYNGEERAKGNILERFSAQQFPDLHSELNLSSLELGDSALYFCASSGETQYFGPGTRLLVL.

The genes are TRBV7-3 and TRBJ2-7; D perhaps matches TRBD2 (6 bases). With 2 bases removed from V and 0 bases from J, the gap between germline ends came to 11 bases. This CDR3 comprises 15 residues. Germline assignment: CDR1 SGHTA and CDR2 FQGTGA. The CDR3 here is CASSLYAGSSYEQYF. CDR3 nucleotides: TGTGCCAGCAGCTTATACGCGGGAAGCTCCTACGAGCAGTACTTC.

This rearrangement joins TRBV11-2 to TRBJ2-3; TRBD2 aligns across 7 bases. CDR1 is SGHAT and CDR2 is FQNNGV in the germline V gene. The V and J ends lost 1 base and 0 bases, in that order; junction bases with no gene match: 4. The CDR3 consists of 16 residues. The CDR3 reads CASSLGLAPSTDTQYF. In DNA form, the CDR3 reads TGTGCCAGCAGCTTAGGACTAGCTCCTAGCACAGATACGCAGTATTTT.

This chain joins TRBV27 and TRBJ1-3; D unresolved. This CDR3 is built from 16 residues. With 3 bases removed from V and 4 bases from J, the gap between germline ends came to 16 bases. Germline loops: CDR1 MNHEY, CDR2 SMNVEV (reference sequence). The chain's CDR3 is CASSLGPGLGGNTIYF. DNA of the CDR3: TGTGCCAGCAGTTTGGGTCCGGGCTTAGGAGGAAACACCATATATTTT.

V usage is TRBV27 and J usage is TRBJ2-1, with 13 bases lining up with TRBD2. V was clipped by 6 bases and J by 1 base; unmatched bases: 18. This CDR3 is 21 amino acids long. Germline V CDR1 and CDR2: MNHEY, SMNVEV (reference sequence). The CDR3 region has the DNA TGTGCCAGCAGCCAATTAGGGGGGACCACTAGCGGGAGGGATTCCTACAATGAGCAGTTCTTC. Its protein is CASSQLGGTTSGRDSYNEQFF.

This clone was observed a handful of times. The V call is TRBV4-2, the J call TRBJ1-2; tentative D call: TRBD1 (6 bases). Trimming cost V 1 base and J 1 base, with 13 bases left between them. Germline assignment: CDR1 LGHNA and CDR2 YNFKEQ. The CDR3 spans 16 residues. The CDR3 spells CASSQVGRGLNYGYTF. CDR3 nucleotide sequence: TGTGCCAGCAGCCAAGTAGGTCGGGGGCTTAACTATGGCTACACCTTC.

V is TRBV11-2 and J is TRBJ2-1; D might be TRBD2 (5 bases). V dropped 4 bases and J dropped 3 bases, with 16 bases sitting between them. This CDR3 contains 16 residues. In germline, CDR1 is SGHAT, CDR2 FQNNGV. CDR3 protein: CASSSPSGSLYNEQFF. CDR3 bases: TGTGCCAGCAGCTCGCCAAGTGGGAGTCTCTACAATGAGCAGTTCTTC.

The chain couples TRBV30 to TRBJ1-4; 9 positions match TRBD1. J was trimmed by 8 bases and V by 3 bases; bases with no gene match: 10. This CDR3 has 15 residues. Germline CDR1 and CDR2: GTSNPN and SVGIG (reference sequence). For the CDR3, the DNA is TGTGCCTGGAGAGCGGGACAGGGAAATCGAGAAAAACTGTTTTTT. It yields the protein CAWRAGQGNREKLFF.

The rearrangement links TRBV10-3 to TRBJ1-2, with a tentative D call TRBD1 (6 bases). Trimming removed 0 bases at V and 8 bases at J, with 10 bases between. The V gene's germline CDR1 is ENHRY and CDR2 SYGVKD. CDR3 size: 13 residues. CDR3 coding DNA: TGTGCCATCAGTGAGTCGACCAGGGGCGGCTACACCTTC. Translated: CAISESTRGGYTF.

The chain carries TRBV11-2 and TRBJ2-1, with TRBD1 identical over 7 bases. The trim removed 5 bases at V and 8 bases at J, leaving 3 bases unmatched. The CDR3 has 12 amino acids. Looked up from germline, CDR1 is SGHAT and CDR2 is FQNNGV. The CDR3 DNA is TGTGCCAGCAGCCGAGGACAGGATGAGCAGTTCTTC. Amino acids: CASSRGQDEQFF.

The chain has TRBV19 and TRBJ1-2; unclear D gene. Deletions cut 5 bases from V and 2 bases from J, with 27 bases between. CDR1 and CDR2 from the germline V gene are LNHDA and SQIVND (reference sequence). The CDR3 runs to 19 residues. The CDR3: CASSSRAVSTFELNYGYTF. The CDR3 DNA follows: TGTGCCAGTAGTTCACGGGCAGTTTCGACTTTTGAGCTAAACTATGGCTACACCTTC.

The rearrangement joins TRBV11-2 to TRBJ2-7, with a possible D match to TRBD1 (5 bases). Germline assignment: CDR1 SGHAT and CDR2 FQNNGV. The CDR3 extends over 13 amino acids. V lost 1 base and J lost 6, with 10 bases in between. The DNA of the CDR3 is TGTGCCAGCAGCTTAGCGGCAGGGTTCGAGCAGTACTTC. It encodes CASSLAAGFEQYF.

CDR3 in amino acids: CASSLTRTSGQETQYF. The CDR3 DNA sequence: TGTGCCAGCAGTCTTACTCGGACTAGCGGGCAAGAGACCCAGTACTTC. This rearrangement joins TRBV7-2 to TRBJ2-5, with TRBD2 matching over 11 bases. V trimming: 6 bases; J trimming: 2 bases; junction bases outside the gene matches: 8. CDR3 length: 16 residues. Per germline, CDR1 SGHTA and CDR2 FQGNSA.